This T cell receptor beta chain was identified during a study of cytomegalovirus exposure and HLA in healthy donors (dated by TCRdb to the late 2010s). For the study in its entirety: An earlier analysis of roughly 500 of the donors reported about 300 Gb of sequence data and 117 million unique TCR beta sequences obtained from around 190 million T cells. About 330 gigabases of sequencing data and roughly 80 million unique TCR sequences made up an early release that covered several hundred HLA-typed donors. Donor age, sex, ethnicity and CMV serostatus were collected together with the repertoire data. On average, around 230,000 unique TCR beta nucleotide sequences were sequenced per donor among 300 to 500 genotyped donors of the cohort, with roughly 18% of those sequences being non-productive. A few DR-DQ haplotypes were handled as single units for association and clustering because linkage in the cohort was strong. Besides the first cohort of 550 to 750 subjects, a separate validation cohort made up of 120 or so different subjects was used. The later analysis used no new phenotypic data to find candidate immune exposures, relying instead on TCR beta sequences and their occurrence across donors. The study profiled the T cell repertoires of hundreds of subjects by immunosequencing and related them to cytomegalovirus serostatus. HLA typing covered class I and class II loci at four-digit resolution. The study aimed to test whether signatures of past pathogen exposure could be identified by cataloging public T cell receptors. All discovery cohort repertoires had been generated using a single sequencing platform. In a later analysis, previously published TCR beta repertoires from 670 or so donors were re-analyzed and high-resolution HLA genotyping was added so that TCR occurrence patterns could be studied. A later genetic analysis took genome-wide SNP genotypes for 398 of the 666 donors and used that subset as a discovery cohort. The genetic ancestry cluster associated with self-reported Caucasian donors included over 80% of the roughly 390 genotyped donors. To decide whether each TCR beta V gene segment behaved as functional or pseudogenic, an earlier analysis of some 600 of the donors relied on high-throughput TCR beta sequencing. To predict cytomegalovirus infection status, the study combined high-throughput TCR immunosequencing, statistical association of individual TCRs with disease status, and machine learning. Typing coverage varied by locus: about 629-630 donors for A, B, C, DRB1 and DQB1; more than 500 for DQA1; around 570 for DPA1; 400 to 480 for DPB1.

The method was the immunoSEQ multiplex PCR assay. A mixture of 60 forward primers for TCR Vbeta segments and 13 reverse primers for TCR Jbeta segments was used in the multiplex PCR. A multiplex PCR assay on genomic DNA amplified the CDR3 region of rearranged TCR beta genes. The Illumina HiSeq System was used to sequence the amplified TCR beta libraries as 87-base-pair reads. As for the original processing: A later analysis tallied 70 million to 100 million unique TCR beta chains across the 666 repertoires, and approximately 9.9 million of those chains were shared by two or more donors. Raw reads were error-corrected and collapsed into unique sequences with a nearest-neighbor algorithm that merged closely related sequences to remove PCR and sequencing errors. To assign V, D and J gene segments, CDR3 sequences were aligned to IMGT reference sequences. For a sequence to be retained, a match of at least six nucleotides to both a V gene segment and a J gene segment was required. A rearrangement counted as productive if the CDR3 had no stop codons and remained in frame with V and J, and every other rearrangement counted as non-productive. CDR3 was defined according to IMGT convention as the region running from the second conserved V-encoded cysteine to the conserved J-encoded phenylalanine. The earlier analysis of 587 of the donors excluded sequences that lacked an unambiguous match to a single V gene segment. An earlier analysis of fewer than 650 of the donors classified V segments as functional when productive rearrangements were above 56.7% and as segregating when the standard deviation between donors was above 5%. A statistical classification framework was developed to diagnose cytomegalovirus status using the catalog of TCR beta chain sequences. In a later analysis, TCR nucleotide sequences were compared against IMGT/GENE-DB human TR gene sequences so that V and J genes could be assigned. In a later analysis, CDR3 sequences and most-parsimonious VDJ recombination scenarios were assigned using the TCRdist pipeline. In a later analysis, each TCR beta chain was defined by its CDR3 amino acid sequence together with its V-gene family, and reads lacking a unique V-gene family were excluded. To address suspected cross-contamination and a sequencing artifact, a later analysis removed some 620 highly shared, low-generation-probability nucleotide sequences. A later analysis calculated a clonal expansion index for each public chain from normalized within-repertoire ranks of inferred template counts. In a later analysis, generation probabilities were computed with a VDJ recombination model fitted to out-of-frame rearrangements, and the resulting probabilities were checked against IGoR. A later analysis scored TCR-TCR, TCR-HLA and TCR-CMV co-occurrence with hypergeometric tests, applying a repertoire-size bias correction to TCR pairs. In a later analysis, false discovery rates were estimated by permuting HLA or CMV assignments 20 times. A later analysis grouped co-occurring TCRs with DBSCAN, adding TCRdist sequence similarity when clustering within HLA-allele-positive subsets. Repertoires with fewer than 30,000 or more than 120,000 public chains, plus five repertoires with anomalous nucleotide sharing, were excluded from co-occurrence clustering. Not all clones reach the TCRdb copy of this immuneACCESS table, which keeps in-frame sequences only. Checked studies attribute under half of the gap to unresolved V genes and leave the rest unexplained. V and J calls and clone size come straight from that table; D and trimming were deduced from the DNA. This sample's table has entries for approximately 75,000 clones. The ten largest clones add up to over 4.5% of the sample.

With respect to this clone: Its antigen is currently not known.

The cohort was made up of about 610 healthy bone marrow donors. Cohort members were all nominally healthy when sampled, although unrecorded immune exposures were likely present. The donor tested CMV seronegative, placing the donor among the 352 seronegative members of the cohort. Every donor gave a peripheral blood sample, and the peripheral blood mononuclear cells from that sample were used for TCR beta sequencing. Genomic DNA extraction from the blood cell samples was performed with the Qiagen DNeasy Blood Extraction Kit. Broad study findings and their caveats: Correlated functional status among segregating V segments might be attributable to linkage disequilibrium, but an unknown experimental factor could not be ruled out. A further reported finding was that TCR beta sequences accurately predicted the HLA-A and HLA-B alleles for most subjects in the first cohort. In an earlier analysis of 587 of the donors, most TCR beta V segments appeared in productive rearrangements about 90% or about 30% of the time, broadly matching IMGT annotations. In this cohort, only TCR beta chains were sequenced, and detectable features were limited by the absence of alpha or paired-chain data. Roughly uniform sequencing depth across donors was assumed in presence/absence analyses, although this assumption may not hold. For the cohort, immune exposure information was limited to CMV serostatus. Assigning TCR associations to individual alleles was difficult when HLA alleles, especially DR and DQ, strongly co-occurred. A later analysis associated 15,000 to 20,000 TCR beta sequences with specific HLA alleles at a false discovery rate of 0.05. In a later analysis, TCR association rates were found to vary across HLA loci, with the most associated TCRs seen for DRB1 alleles and the fewest for HLA-C alleles. HLA typing was unavailable for some donors at each locus, so association tests used only the typed subset. The classifier was reported to diagnose cytomegalovirus status with high specificity and sensitivity in both the original cohort and the validation cohort. A cluster of highly shared sequence variants was judged likely to represent a technical artifact of the sequencing pipeline. Most TCR sequences were seen in very few donors, while some public TCRs were found in many individuals. In vitro tests confirmed that three of the cytomegalovirus-associated TCR beta chains recognize cytomegalovirus antigens. V-gene and J-gene trimming of TCR beta chains was associated with a missense DCLRE1C variant in a later genetic analysis, and the association was replicated in an independent cohort. Several of the top co-occurrence clusters appeared to be linked to parvovirus B19, influenza, CMV and Epstein-Barr virus, according to a later analysis. The earlier analysis of almost 600 of the donors excluded roughly 17 rarely observed V segments, including chromosome 9 orphons, because counts were too low. The authors suggested that the approach could potentially be extended to other disease states and immunological phenotypes. In a later analysis, most CMV-associated TCR beta chains were found to appear HLA-restricted, with HLA associations seemingly driven largely by CMV exposure. Some IMGT-functional V segments, including TRBV6-2 and TRBV6-3, could not be distinguished by the 87-base-pair reads and were therefore excluded. A later analysis found that HLA-associated TCR beta chains were more clonally expanded and had lower generation probabilities than equally common non-associated chains. According to a later genetic analysis, donors in an Asian-associated ancestry cluster had fewer N-insertions in productive TCRs than the approximately 670-donor mean. In the study, approximately 160 TCR beta chains were listed as associated with cytomegalovirus.

The germline V gene provides CDR1 MNHEY and CDR2 SVGAGI. V is clipped by 7 bases and J by 4 bases, and the sequence between their germline boundaries is 17 bases long. There are 15 amino acids in the CDR3, from cysteine to phenylalanine inclusive. The retained sequence is limited to the CDR3, 45 bases, with the frame set at the first base. Sequenced material: PBMCs. The TCR originated in a man aged 35-49 years in good health and CMV-seronegative. The chain employs TRBV6-5 and TRBJ1-3; a weak D assignment points to TRBD1 (6 bases agree). The base sequence is TGTGCCAGCACCTTCGGAGCAGGGGAAGGAAACACCATATATTTT. Its protein reads: CASTFGAGEGNTIYF.